This T cell receptor beta chain was sequenced in a study of regulatory T cells in long-lasting Graves disease. Building the TCR beta libraries relied on iRepertoire HTBI primers, and CDR3 regions underwent Arm-PCR. Via MiXCR, TCRdb re-called the multiplex PCR reads, giving one row per CDR3 protein. The sample includes roughly 410,000 distinct CDR3 sequences, about 15% of them seen just once. This clonotype was counted once. The antigen is unknown. V lost 0 bases and J 2 bases, leaving 8 bases between the germline ends. This CDR3 is built from 14 residues. From germline, CDR1 is LNHNV and CDR2 YYDKDF (reference sequence). Regarding time point: newly diagnosed GD, antithyroid drugs for less than 3 months. Isolated PBMC RNA provided the starting material for the TCR library. It was American Thyroid Association guidelines that determined Graves' disease diagnosis. Study conclusions and caveats: No thyroid tissue was studied; the work used peripheral blood only.

These data were also filed under a second study, of T cells in Graves' hyperthyroidism and ophthalmopathy. That publication notes: Exclusions: uncontrolled infection, other autoimmune disease, pregnancy, lactation. Every diagnosis used clinical symptoms, serum thyroxine and TRAb, thyroid ultrasound and orbital computed tomography.

The sequencing used peripheral blood mononuclear cells (PBMCs), collected at new diagnosis, from a patient treated with antithyroid drugs. The chain couples TRBV15 to TRBJ2-7, with D tentatively TRBD2 (5 bases). The origin of this receptor is a woman aged 40 to 50 with Graves disease. CDR3 nucleotides: TGTGCCACCAGCAGAGATCACGGGACCTACGAGCAGTACTTC. It encodes CATSRDHGTYEQYF.